This paragraph reports one T cell receptor beta chain. Its antigen is undetermined. The data belong to a study of cytomegalovirus exposure and HLA in healthy donors. Data came from immunoSEQ multiplex PCR; TCRdb stores just in-frame clones and leaves some out. The top ten clones hold roughly 1.2% of a sample with some 350,000 clones, roughly nine tenths of them seen once. General study findings and limits: The study recorded 150 to 200 TCR beta chains that were cytomegalovirus-associated. Despite most TCR sequences being rare, some public TCRs occurred in many donors. Both high specificity and high sensitivity reportedly marked the classifier's diagnosis of cytomegalovirus status.

The clonotype originates from a woman in her 30s in good health and CMV-seropositive. Sequenced material: PBMCs.

CDR3 nucleotides: TGTGCCAGCAGCTCAAACAGGGGGCCTACAGATACGCAGTATTTT. This translates into CASSSNRGPTDTQYF. V gene TRBV7-6 combines with J gene TRBJ2-3, with 9 bases aligning to TRBD1. This CDR3 is built from 15 residues. The germline V gene encodes CDR1 SGHVS and CDR2 FNYEAQ. The junction had 5 bases not matched to a gene; V was cut back by 4 bases and J by 3 bases.